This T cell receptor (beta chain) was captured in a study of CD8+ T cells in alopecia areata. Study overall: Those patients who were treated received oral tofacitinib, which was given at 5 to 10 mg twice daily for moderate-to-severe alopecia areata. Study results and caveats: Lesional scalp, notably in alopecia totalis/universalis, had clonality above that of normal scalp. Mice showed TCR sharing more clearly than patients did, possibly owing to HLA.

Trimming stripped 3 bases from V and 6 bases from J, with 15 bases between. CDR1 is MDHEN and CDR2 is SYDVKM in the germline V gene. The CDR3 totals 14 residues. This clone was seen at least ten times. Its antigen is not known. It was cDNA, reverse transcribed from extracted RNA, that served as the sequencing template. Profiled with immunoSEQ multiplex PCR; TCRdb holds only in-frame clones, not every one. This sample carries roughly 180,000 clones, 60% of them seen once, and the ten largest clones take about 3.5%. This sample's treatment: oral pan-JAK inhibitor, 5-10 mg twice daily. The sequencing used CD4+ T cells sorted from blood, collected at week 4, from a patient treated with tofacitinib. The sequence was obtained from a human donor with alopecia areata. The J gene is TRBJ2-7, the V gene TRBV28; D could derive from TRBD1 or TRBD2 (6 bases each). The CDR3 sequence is CASSFGGGLFEQYF. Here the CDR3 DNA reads TGTGCCAGCAGTTTTGGAGGGGGTCTCTTCGAGCAGTACTTC.